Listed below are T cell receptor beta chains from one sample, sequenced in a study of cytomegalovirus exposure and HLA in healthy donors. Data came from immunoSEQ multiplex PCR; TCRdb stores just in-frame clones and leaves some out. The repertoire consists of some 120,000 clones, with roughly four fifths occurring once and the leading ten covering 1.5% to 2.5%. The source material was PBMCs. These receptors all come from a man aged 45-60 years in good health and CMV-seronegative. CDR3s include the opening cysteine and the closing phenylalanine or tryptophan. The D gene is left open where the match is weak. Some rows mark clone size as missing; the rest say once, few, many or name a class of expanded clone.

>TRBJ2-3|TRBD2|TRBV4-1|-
TGCGCCAGCAGCCAAGGGCGGACTAGCGGTAGAGATACGCAGTATTTT
CASSQGRTSGRDTQYF
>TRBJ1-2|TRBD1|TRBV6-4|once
TGTGCCAGCAGTCGGACAGGCTATGGCTACACCTTC
CASSRTGYGYTF
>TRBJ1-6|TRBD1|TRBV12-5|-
TGTGCTAGTGGCCCCTTTAGACAGGGCGCTAATTCACCCCTCCACTTT
CASGPFRQGANSPLHF
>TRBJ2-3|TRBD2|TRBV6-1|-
TGTGCCACGACTAGCCGGGACCGCACAGATACGCAGTATTTT
CATTSRDRTDTQYF
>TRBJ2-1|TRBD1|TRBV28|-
TGTGCCAGCAGCTCTAACGGACAGGGAAGATCCGATGAGCAGTTCTTC
CASSSNGQGRSDEQFF
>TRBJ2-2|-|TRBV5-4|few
TGTGCCAGCGGTTGGGGGGTCCCCGGGGAGCTGTTTTTT
CASGWGVPGELFF
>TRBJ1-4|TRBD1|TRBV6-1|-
TGTGCCAGCAGTGCCACAGGGGACCCTGAAAAACTGTTTTTT
CASSATGDPEKLFF
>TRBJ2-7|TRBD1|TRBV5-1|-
TGCGCCAGCAGCTTGGCTCAACAGCCCGGACAGGAACACTACGAGCAGTACTTC
CASSLAQQPGQEHYEQYF
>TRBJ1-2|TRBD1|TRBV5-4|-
TGTGCCAGCGGCTGGGGACAGAGCGGCACCTATGGCTACACCTTC
CASGWGQSGTYGYTF
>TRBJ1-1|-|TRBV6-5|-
TGTGCCAGCCACAGGGTTGGGAACACTGAAGCTTTCTTT
CASHRVGNTEAFF
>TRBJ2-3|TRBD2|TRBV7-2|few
TGTGCCAGCAGTTGGACTAGCGGGGGTGAACGGAATACGCAGTATTTT
CASSWTSGGERNTQYF
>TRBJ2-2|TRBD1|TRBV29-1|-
TGCAGCGTTGAAAAAGGGGACAGGGGGCAGGAGGGGGAGCTGTTTTTT
CSVEKGDRGQEGELFF
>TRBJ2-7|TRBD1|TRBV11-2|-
TGTGCCAGCAGCACCCATAGACAGGGGAACTCCTACGAGCAGTACTTC
CASSTHRQGNSYEQYF
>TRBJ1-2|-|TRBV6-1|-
TGTGCCAGCAGCGAAGGACGTAGCATGCGTGGCTACACCTTC
CASSEGRSMRGYTF
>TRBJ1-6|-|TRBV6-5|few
TGTGCCAGCAGTCCTCCGGGGAATTCACCCCTCCACTTT
CASSPPGNSPLHF
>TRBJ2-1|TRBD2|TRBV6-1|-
TGTGCCAGCAGTGAATGGTGGGGGGGATACAATGAGCAGTTCTTC
CASSEWWGGYNEQFF
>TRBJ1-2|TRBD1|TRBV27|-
TGTGCCAGCAGCTCCGACAGGGATGGTGGCTACACCTTC
CASSSDRDGGYTF
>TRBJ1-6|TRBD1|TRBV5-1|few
TGCGCCAGCAGCCGGGACAGGGATTCACCCCTCCACTTT
CASSRDRDSPLHF
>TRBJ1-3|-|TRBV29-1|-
TGCAGCGTTGCACCGACAGGACGGGGAAACACCATATATTTT
CSVAPTGRGNTIYF
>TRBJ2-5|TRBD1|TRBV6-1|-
TGTGCCAGCAGCGCGACAGGGCTGGAGACCCAGTACTTC
CASSATGLETQYF
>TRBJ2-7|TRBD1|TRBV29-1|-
TGCAGCGTCAACTCGGACAGGGGACCCGACGAGCAGTACTTC
CSVNSDRGPDEQYF
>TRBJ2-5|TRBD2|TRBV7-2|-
TGTGCCAGCAGCCCCCTGGGGGGGGAGACCCAGTACTTC
CASSPLGGETQYF
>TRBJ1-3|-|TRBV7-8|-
TGTGCCAGCAGCACTAGGGAATCTGGAAACACCATATATTTT
CASSTRESGNTIYF
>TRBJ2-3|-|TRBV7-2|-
TGTGCCAGCAGCTCCGAGCCCACAGATACGCAGTATTTT
CASSSEPTDTQYF
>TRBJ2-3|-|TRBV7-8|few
TGTGCCAGCAGCTTATTGTCGGGGAGCACAGATACGCAGTATTTT
CASSLLSGSTDTQYF
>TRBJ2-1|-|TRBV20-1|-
TGCAGTGCTGCGGGCTACAATGAGCAGTTCTTC
CSAAGYNEQFF
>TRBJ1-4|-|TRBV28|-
TGTGCCAGCAGTTTAGGGACTACCGAAAAACTGTTTTTT
CASSLGTTEKLFF
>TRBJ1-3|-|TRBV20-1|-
TGCAGTGCCGCTTACATCAACACCATATATTTT
CSAAYINTIYF
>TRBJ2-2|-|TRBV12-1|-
TGTGCCAGCAGCTGCCGGGACAGGGCAGACACCGGGGAGCTGTTTTTT
CASSCRDRADTGELFF
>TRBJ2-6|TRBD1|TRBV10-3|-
TGTGCCATTCGCGGCGAAGGAGGACAGGGGAGCTCGAAAAGCTCTGGGGCCAACGTCCTGACTTTC
CAIRGEGGQGSSKSSGANVLTF
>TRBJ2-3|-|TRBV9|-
TGTGCCAGCAGCGGGCAAGCGGGTGGGGATACGCAGTATTTT
CASSGQAGGDTQYF
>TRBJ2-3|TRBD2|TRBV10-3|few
TGTGCCATCGGGACTAGCGACGATACGCAGTATTTT
CAIGTSDDTQYF
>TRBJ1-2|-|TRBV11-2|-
TGTGCCAGCAGCTTAGATCTGGGTACAGGGATCCGCTATGGCTACACCTTC
CASSLDLGTGIRYGYTF
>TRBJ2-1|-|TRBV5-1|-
TGCGCCAGCAGCCAGCCCCTCCAGGGCCCCGGAAGGCGCTCCTACAATGAGCAGTTCTTC
CASSQPLQGPGRRSYNEQFF
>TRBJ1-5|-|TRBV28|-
TGTGCCAGCAGCCCTGGCGGTTGGCAGGGGAGCAATCAGCCCCAGCATTTT
CASSPGGWQGSNQPQHF
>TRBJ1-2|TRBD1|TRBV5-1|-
TGCGCCAGCAGCTGGGGACAGGGCCTCAGTGGGGGCTATGGCTACACCTTC
CASSWGQGLSGGYGYTF
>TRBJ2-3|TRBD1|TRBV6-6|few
TGTGCCACCTATTCGGACAGGGGGCTAGAAGATACGCAGTATTTT
CATYSDRGLEDTQYF
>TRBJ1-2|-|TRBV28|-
TGTGCCAGCAGCCTTGGACAGAACTATGGCTACACCTTC
CASSLGQNYGYTF
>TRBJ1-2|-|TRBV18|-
TGTGCCAGCTCACCGGGGGCGGACCTGGGCTATGGCTACACCTTC
CASSPGADLGYGYTF